Listed below are T cell receptor beta chains from one sample, sequenced in a study of cytomegalovirus exposure and HLA in healthy donors. The protocol was immunoSEQ multiplex PCR, while the TCRdb copy is restricted to in-frame clones and leaves out a portion. The record lists 200,000 to 250,000 clones, of which the ten most abundant hold over 0.75%. Sequencing input: PBMCs. These receptors all stem from a woman in her twenties or thirties in good health and CMV-seropositive. Both conserved end residues are part of each CDR3. Each record gives: V gene, D gene, J gene, CDR3 DNA, CDR3 protein. The D gene is left open where the match is weak.

TRBV5-5,TRBD1,TRBJ2-7,TGTGCCAGCAGCAGCCGGGACAGGTTTGGGCTCCACGAGCAGTACTTC,CASSSRDRFGLHEQYF
TRBV6-6,TRBD2,TRBJ2-7,TGTGCCAGCAGTTACTCCAGCGGGAGGGCCTACGAGCAGTACTTC,CASSYSSGRAYEQYF
TRBV4-3,TRBD2,TRBJ2-2,TGCGCCAGCAGCCAAGAGAGCGGGAGGACCGGGGAGCTGTTTTTT,CASSQESGRTGELFF
TRBV6-5,TRBD1,TRBJ1-2,TGTGCCAGCAGTTACGTGGGACAGGATGGCTACACCTTC,CASSYVGQDGYTF
TRBV4-3,TRBD1,TRBJ1-2,TGCGCCAGCAGCCAAGTGGACAGGGGCCCTGGCTACACCTTC,CASSQVDRGPGYTF
TRBV28,TRBD2,TRBJ2-3,TGTGCCAGCAGTTCGACTAGCGGCACCACAGATACGCAGTATTTT,CASSSTSGTTDTQYF
TRBV5-1,TRBD1,TRBJ2-7,TGCGCCAGCAGCGAGGGACAGGCTACCTACGAGCAGTACTTC,CASSEGQATYEQYF
TRBV6-5,NA,TRBJ2-7,TGTGCCAGCGGGTCTAGCTACGAGCAGTACTTC,CASGSSYEQYF
TRBV4-1,TRBD1,TRBJ2-5,TGCGCCAGCGGGGGACAGGGGGCAGGAGAGACCCAGTACTTC,CASGGQGAGETQYF
TRBV5-6,TRBD1,TRBJ1-1,TGTGCCAGCAGCTTGTGGGACAGACCGAACACTGAAGCTTTCTTT,CASSLWDRPNTEAFF
TRBV7-9,TRBD2,TRBJ2-1,TGTGCCAGCAGCCCGGCGGCGGGAGGGACCTACAATGAGCAGTTCTTC,CASSPAAGGTYNEQFF
TRBV5-8,TRBD2,TRBJ2-1,TGTGCCAGCAGCTCAACTCGACAGGGTCTAAGCGGGAGGTACGAGCAGTTCTTC,CASSSTRQGLSGRYEQFF
TRBV19,TRBD1,TRBJ1-5,TGTGCCAGTAGTATTCAGGGGGATCAGCCCCAGCATTTT,CASSIQGDQPQHF
TRBV5-1,NA,TRBJ2-5,TGCGCCAGCAGCTTGGCCTCACAGCAAGAGACCCAGTACTTC,CASSLASQQETQYF
TRBV28,NA,TRBJ1-2,TGTGCCAGCAACGGCGGGGATTATGGCTACACCTTC,CASNGGDYGYTF
TRBV2,TRBD2,TRBJ2-1,TGTGCCAGCACCTATCGGGGAGGGCCCAATGAGCAGTTCTTC,CASTYRGGPNEQFF
TRBV7-9,TRBD2,TRBJ2-7,TGTGCCAGCAGTCCAACTAGCGGGAGGGCCTTCTCCTACGAGCAGTACTTC,CASSPTSGRAFSYEQYF
TRBV7-2,TRBD2,TRBJ2-1,TGTGCCAGCAGCTTCCAGGGACTAGCGGGAGGAAATGAGCAGTTCTTC,CASSFQGLAGGNEQFF
TRBV11-2,TRBD1,TRBJ2-7,TGTGCCACCCGTGGACAGGGTTTTTCCTACGAGCAGTACTTC,CATRGQGFSYEQYF
TRBV28,NA,TRBJ2-2,TGTGCCAGCAGTTCCTCCGGACTGTTTTCGGGGGAGCTGTTTTTT,CASSSSGLFSGELFF
TRBV30,TRBD1,TRBJ1-5,TGTGCCTGGCAGGGGGCCTACAATCAGCCCCAGCATTTT,CAWQGAYNQPQHF
TRBV19,NA,TRBJ1-3,TGTGCCAGTAGTGAAGCCGGACAGCACTCTGGAAACACCATATATTTT,CASSEAGQHSGNTIYF
TRBV5-1,TRBD1,TRBJ2-7,TGCGCCAGCAGCTTGACGTGGGGACAGGGGGCTTACGAGCAGTACTTC,CASSLTWGQGAYEQYF
TRBV30,NA,TRBJ2-3,TGTGCCTGGACCTCGGGACTTTACACAGATACGCAGTATTTT,CAWTSGLYTDTQYF
TRBV6-5,NA,TRBJ2-7,TGTGCCAGCAGTTACTCACCAACGGGCTACGAGCAGTACTTC,CASSYSPTGYEQYF
TRBV11-3,NA,TRBJ2-1,TGTGCCAGCAGAAACAGGGGGGGTGGTGAGCAGTTCTTC,CASRNRGGGEQFF
TRBV7-2,NA,TRBJ1-1,TGTGCCAGCAGCTTAACGAAGGGGATGAACACTGAAGCTTTCTTT,CASSLTKGMNTEAFF
TRBV9,TRBD2,TRBJ2-2,TGTGCCAGCAGCTCCCCCCGGGGGGTGGTCACCGGGGAGCTGTTTTTT,CASSSPRGVVTGELFF
TRBV29-1,NA,TRBJ1-2,TGCAGCGTTGACTCCCAGGGCTACACCTTC,CSVDSQGYTF
TRBV18,NA,TRBJ2-1,TGTGCCAGCTCATTAGCGGCCTTCAGCTCCTACAATGAGCAGTTCTTC,CASSLAAFSSYNEQFF
TRBV2,NA,TRBJ1-2,TGTGCCAGCATGGAGGGCTGGGCCCGAGAGGGCTACACCTTC,CASMEGWAREGYTF
TRBV27,NA,TRBJ1-5,TGTGCCAGCAGTGCCCAGGACAGCTTCGATCAGCCCCAGCATTTT,CASSAQDSFDQPQHF
TRBV9,NA,TRBJ1-5,TGTGCCAGCAGCGATACAGCCTATAGCAATCAGCCCCAGCATTTT,CASSDTAYSNQPQHF
TRBV7-9,NA,TRBJ1-3,TGTGCCAGCAGCTTAGGAACAGACGGAAACACCATATATTTT,CASSLGTDGNTIYF
TRBV5-1,TRBD1,TRBJ2-7,TGCGCCAGCAGCCCCTTCCCCCCGTCCGGGACAGGGATTACCTACGAGCAGTACTTC,CASSPFPPSGTGITYEQYF
TRBV7-9,TRBD2,TRBJ2-1,TGTGCCAGCAGCCTACCCACGGGACTAGCGAAAGAGCAGTTCTTC,CASSLPTGLAKEQFF